This passage covers 3 T cell receptor beta chains from one sample sequenced in a study of T cell repertoires in cytomegalovirus infection. TCRdb re-called the reads with MiXCR, one entry per CDR3 protein. The sample contains about 110,000 distinct CDR3 sequences, 30% to 35% of which appear only once. No antigen has been identified for these receptors. The material was CD8+ T cells from cultured PBMCs, obtained from culture after CMV antigen stimulation. The receptors come from a human donor in good health (CMV status not recorded). Some clones in this sample may be carry-over from other donors' samples.

This clonotype was recorded many times. The gene calls are TRBV7-2 and TRBJ2-1; D may be TRBD2 (5 bases). The CDR3 sequence is 15 residues long. Germline-derived CDR1 and CDR2 are SGHTA and FQGNSA. V was clipped by 5 bases and J by 0 bases, with 11 bases between them. CDR3 sequence reads: CASSVLVSSYNEQFF. CDR3 nucleotide sequence: TGTGCCAGCAGCGTACTAGTTAGCTCCTACAATGAGCAGTTCTTC.

CDR3 residues: CASSQEGFSGTGQEDEAFF. The CDR3 bases are TGCGCCAGCAGCCAAGAGGGCTTTTCGGGAACGGGTCAAGAAGATGAAGCTTTCTTT. The chain uses TRBV4-1 and TRBJ1-1; no definite D call. The CDR3 is 19 residues long. Germline values: CDR1 MGHRA, CDR2 YSYEKL. V lost 0 bases to trimming and J lost 7 bases, with 27 bases between them.

This clonotype was seen only a few times. The chain uses TRBV7-6 and TRBJ1-1, with a weak D call TRBD1 (6 bases). The CDR3 is 15 amino acids. V lost 1 base and J lost 5, with 14 bases in between. Germline values: CDR1 SGHVS, CDR2 FNYEAQ. DNA for the CDR3: TGTGCCAGCAGCTTAGGGGCACAGGGTCGGACTGAAGCTTTCTTT. This sequence encodes CASSLGAQGRTEAFF.